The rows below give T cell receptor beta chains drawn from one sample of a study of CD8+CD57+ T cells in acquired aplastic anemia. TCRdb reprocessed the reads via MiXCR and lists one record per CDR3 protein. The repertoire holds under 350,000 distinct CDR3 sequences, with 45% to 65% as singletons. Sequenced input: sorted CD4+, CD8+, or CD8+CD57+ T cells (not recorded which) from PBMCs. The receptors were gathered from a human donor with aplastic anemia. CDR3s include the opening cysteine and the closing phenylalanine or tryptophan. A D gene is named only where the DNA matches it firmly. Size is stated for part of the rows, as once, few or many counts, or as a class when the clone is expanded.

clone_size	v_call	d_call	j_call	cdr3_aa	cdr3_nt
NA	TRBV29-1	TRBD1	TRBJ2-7	CSVEPTDRGPYEQYF	TGCAGCGTCGAACCTACTGACAGGGGGCCCTACGAGCAGTACTTC
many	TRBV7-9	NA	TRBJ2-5	CASSSRRDQETQYF	TGTGCCAGCAGCTCCAGGCGGGACCAAGAGACCCAGTACTTC
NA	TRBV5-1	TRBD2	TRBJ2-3	CASRVAGAGDTQYF	TGTGCCAGCAGAGTAGCGGGAGCAGGAGATACGCAGTATTTT
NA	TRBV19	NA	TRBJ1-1	CASRLGGANTEAFF	TGTGCCAGTAGGCTGGGGGGGGCGAACACTGAAGCTTTCTTT
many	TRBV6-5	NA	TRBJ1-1	CASSTNTEAFF	TGTGCCAGCAGTACGAACACTGAAGCTTTCTTT
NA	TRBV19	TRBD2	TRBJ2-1	CASTVSGGPYDEQFF	TGTGCCAGTACAGTTAGCGGGGGGCCCTACGATGAGCAGTTCTTC
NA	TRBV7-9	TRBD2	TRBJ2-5	CASSFSGEGETQYF	TGTGCCAGCAGCTTTAGCGGGGAGGGGGAGACCCAGTACTTC
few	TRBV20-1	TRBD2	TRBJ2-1	CSASRTGTSGLEQFF	TGCAGTGCTAGCCGCACCGGGACTAGCGGGCTTGAGCAGTTCTTC
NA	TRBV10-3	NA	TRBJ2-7	CAISAKRAGYEQYF	TGTGCCATCAGTGCTAAGAGGGCAGGATACGAGCAGTACTTC
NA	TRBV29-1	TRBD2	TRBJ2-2	CSVSSGLNTEELFF	TGCAGCGTATCTAGCGGGTTGAACACCGAGGAGCTGTTTTTT